The source of this TCR beta chain is a study of regulatory T cells in long-lasting Graves disease. Study-level findings and limits: Peripheral blood, not thyroid tissue, was the sole material studied.

Arm-PCR of CDR3 regions and iRepertoire HTBI primers were the basis on which TCR beta libraries were built. TCRdb re-called the multiplex PCR reads with MiXCR, one entry per CDR3 protein. The repertoire includes about 320,000 distinct CDR3 sequences, over 15% of them detected once, and less than 40% sits in the top ten. Details on this clonotype: Its specificity is not known. A much larger clone sits a single nucleotide away, making a read error possible.

Stated time point: newly diagnosed GD, antithyroid drugs for less than 3 months. The TCR library was made from RNA that had been extracted from PBMCs in TRIzol. The clonotype was recovered from a female donor with Graves disease. The source material was peripheral blood mononuclear cells (PBMCs), sampled at new diagnosis, from a patient treated with antithyroid drugs.

The CDR3 DNA reads TGCGCCAGCAGCCCCCGGGACAGCCTAGTAACAAACATTCAGTACTTC. This sequence encodes CASSPRDSLVTNIQYF. The V and J genes are TRBV5-1 and TRBJ2-4; 7 bases align to TRBD1. The CDR3 loop spans 16 amino acids. V shed 4 bases, J shed 6 bases, and the junction held 13 bases outside the gene matches. CDR1 is SGHRS, CDR2 YFSETQ, per germline.